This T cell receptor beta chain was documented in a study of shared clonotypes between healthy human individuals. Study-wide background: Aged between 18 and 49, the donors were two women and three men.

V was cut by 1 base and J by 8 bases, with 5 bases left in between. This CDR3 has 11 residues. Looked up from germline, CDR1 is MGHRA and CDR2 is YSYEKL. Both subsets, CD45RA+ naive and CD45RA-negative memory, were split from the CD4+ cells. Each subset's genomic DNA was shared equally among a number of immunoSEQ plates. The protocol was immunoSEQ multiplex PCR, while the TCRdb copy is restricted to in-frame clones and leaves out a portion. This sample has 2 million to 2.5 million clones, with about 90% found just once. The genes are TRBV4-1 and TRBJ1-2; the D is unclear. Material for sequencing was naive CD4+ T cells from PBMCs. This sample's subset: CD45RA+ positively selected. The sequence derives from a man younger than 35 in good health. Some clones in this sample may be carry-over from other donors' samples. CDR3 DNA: TGCGCCAGCAGCCAAGCGGGGGGCTACACCTTC. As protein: CASSQAGGYTF.